This T cell receptor beta chain was retrieved from a study of beta chain features in type 1 diabetes. V lost 3 bases and J lost 11; bases outside the gene matches: 5. The CDR3 runs 11 residues. Germline CDR1 DFQATT, CDR2 SNEGSKA (reference sequence). It was one heparinised blood draw, averaging approximately 100 mL, that each donor gave. Each population that was sorted was more than 95% pure. This clone was seen a few times. The antigen remains undetermined. The study reverse transcribed the entire isolated RNA, so it sequenced expressed TCRB transcripts. Only in-frame clones appear in the TCRdb table, and some are missing; sequencing was by immunoSEQ multiplex PCR. The sample contains 200,000 to 250,000 clones, roughly 16% of which appear only once. The study, taken as a whole, reports: The study found moderately but significantly shorter TCRB CDR3s in all four CD4+ subsets of Type 1 diabetes patients. A potential influence of HLA type upon TCRB rearrangement remained unresolved herein.

Sequencing input: naive CD4+ T cells from blood. The receptor was derived from a man aged 30 to 45 with type 1 diabetes. The V gene is TRBV20-1, the J gene TRBJ1-1, with 8 bases aligning to TRBD1. CDR3 DNA sequence: TGCAGTGCTAGCCCGGGACAGGAGGCTTTCTTT. Its translation is CSASPGQEAFF.